These T cell receptor beta chains were read from a single sample in a study of cytomegalovirus exposure and HLA in healthy donors. TCRdb's copy holds only in-frame clones and misses some; the assay was immunoSEQ multiplex PCR. This repertoire shows about 150,000 clones, 70% to 80% found once; its top ten account for 3.5%. The sequencing input was PBMCs. These receptors all come from a human donor in good health. Both conserved end residues are part of each CDR3. The D gene is left open where the match is weak. Clone size is shown for a subset of rows, as once, few, many or a class of expanded clone.

cdr3_nt cdr3_aa v_call clone_size d_call j_call
TGTGCCACCAGCACCCGACTAGCGCAGATACAAGAGACCCAGTACTTC CATSTRLAQIQETQYF TRBV15 - TRBD2 TRBJ2-5
TGTGCCTGGAGTGACCGACAGGGGGCTTCCTATAATTCACCCCTCCACTTT CAWSDRQGASYNSPLHF TRBV30 - TRBD1 TRBJ1-6
TGCGCCAGCAGCTTGGAACAGGGGTACTACGAGCAGTACTTC CASSLEQGYYEQYF TRBV5-1 - TRBD1 TRBJ2-7
TGTGCTAGTGGTTTGGGCGGGAGCTATGAGCAGTTCTTC CASGLGGSYEQFF TRBV12-5 - TRBD2 TRBJ2-1
TGTGCCAGCAGTCCCTACCGACAGAACACTGAAGCTTTCTTT CASSPYRQNTEAFF TRBV6-5 - - TRBJ1-1
TGCAGCGTTGCCCCAGCTTGGCTAGCGGGAGACCCCTACAATGAGCAGTTCTTC CSVAPAWLAGDPYNEQFF TRBV29-1 - TRBD2 TRBJ2-1
TGTGCCAGCAGCCCGACAGGGGCTTCTCATGGCTACACCTTC CASSPTGASHGYTF TRBV6-4 once TRBD1 TRBJ1-2
TGTGCCAGTAGTACCTCCGGGACTAGCGGAGCCTCCTACAATGAGCAGTTCTTC CASSTSGTSGASYNEQFF TRBV19 - TRBD2 TRBJ2-1
TGTGCCAGTAGTACCGACAGACTCAACACTGAAGCTTTCTTT CASSTDRLNTEAFF TRBV19 - - TRBJ1-1
TGCGCCAGCAAACCGGGACTAGCGGTCAATGAGCAGTTCTTC CASKPGLAVNEQFF TRBV5-1 - TRBD2 TRBJ2-1
TGTGCCAGCAGTGCTCCGTGGCCCAGCTGGGAGTTC CASSAPWPSWEF TRBV6-4 - - TRBJ2-7
TGCGCCAGCAGTCACCGTGACAGAGACAATCAGCCCCAGCATTTT CASSHRDRDNQPQHF TRBV23-1 - - TRBJ1-5
TGTGCCAGCAGCCAAGGGGGGGAGGCCTACAATGAGCAGTTCTTC CASSQGGEAYNEQFF TRBV4-2 few - TRBJ2-1
TGTGCCAGCGGGCCGGGAACCCAAGAGACCCAGTACTTC CASGPGTQETQYF TRBV27 - - TRBJ2-5
TGTGCCAGCAGCTTGGCCGGGCAGGGCTACGAGCAGTACTTC CASSLAGQGYEQYF TRBV5-6 few - TRBJ2-7
TGCAGCGTTGAAGGGTCGGCGGGGAGCGGCGAGCAGTACTTC CSVEGSAGSGEQYF TRBV29-1 - - TRBJ2-7
TGTGCCAGTAGTAGCGGGAGGGCAGATACGCAGTATTTT CASSSGRADTQYF TRBV19 - TRBD2 TRBJ2-3
TGTGCCAGAGAGGGGAGGGGCGACAATCAGCCCCAGCATTTT CAREGRGDNQPQHF TRBV19 few - TRBJ1-5
TGTGCGCGGGTGGGGGGTGCCACAGATACGCAGTATTTT CARVGGATDTQYF TRBV30 - - TRBJ2-3
TGTGCCAGCAGCTCTTGGCCCGCGCGGGAAAGTGAGCAGTTCTTC CASSSWPARESEQFF TRBV7-9 - - TRBJ2-1
TGTGCCAGCAGTTACACGACTAGCGGGAGGGGAATAGATACGCAGTATTTT CASSYTTSGRGIDTQYF TRBV27 once TRBD2 TRBJ2-3
TGTGCCAGCAATAGGGGCAGCGCAGATACGCAGTATTTT CASNRGSADTQYF TRBV7-8 - - TRBJ2-3
TGTGCCAGCAGTTTCGGGGACACTGAAGCTTTCTTT CASSFGDTEAFF TRBV6-5 - - TRBJ1-1
TGTGCCAGCAGCCAGGGACAGGGGGCTAATGGCTACACCTTC CASSQGQGANGYTF TRBV7-2 few TRBD1 TRBJ1-2
TGCGCCAGCAGCCGCATAGCGGGGGATGCAGATACGCAGTATTTT CASSRIAGDADTQYF TRBV4-1 - TRBD2 TRBJ2-3
TGTGCCAGCAGTTTCGGGACGGGGGCTAACTATGGCTACACCTTC CASSFGTGANYGYTF TRBV5-6 - - TRBJ1-2
TGTGCCAGCAGTTACTCCGGGGAGGACTATGGCTACACCTTC CASSYSGEDYGYTF TRBV6-6 few - TRBJ1-2
TGCGCCAGCAGCCAAGATCTAGGGGGACTAGGGGGATCCTACAATGAGCAGTTCTTC CASSQDLGGLGGSYNEQFF TRBV4-1 - TRBD2 TRBJ2-1
TGTGCCGGTACTTGGAAGGTGGAGGAATCACCCCTCCACTTT CAGTWKVEESPLHF TRBV30 - - TRBJ1-6
TGTGCCAGCAGCCAAGAGTGGGGGACAGTGTTTTCTGAAGCTTTCTTT CASSQEWGTVFSEAFF TRBV14 - TRBD1 TRBJ1-1
TGCAGCGTTAAGGGGGCCCGATCTTCCTACGAGCAGTACTTC CSVKGARSSYEQYF TRBV29-1 - TRBD1 TRBJ2-7
TGTGCCAGTAGTCTCACAGGGACACGCAATGGCTACACCTTC CASSLTGTRNGYTF TRBV19 once - TRBJ1-2
TGTGCCAGCACCGCGGGGGGACGCACTGAAGCTTTCTTT CASTAGGRTEAFF TRBV27 - - TRBJ1-1
TGTGCCAGCAGAGACGGGACAGGGGCCTATGGCTACACCTTC CASRDGTGAYGYTF TRBV5-4 - TRBD1 TRBJ1-2
TGTGCAAGTCGGGGCCGGGACAGGGACTACGAGCAGTACTTC CASRGRDRDYEQYF TRBV12-2 few - TRBJ2-7
TGTGCCAGCAGTCCGCTTACAGGCTCTGGAAACACCATATATTTT CASSPLTGSGNTIYF TRBV14 - - TRBJ1-3
TGTGCCAGTAGTATGTTCAGGGGCCGGAGCACTGAAGCTTTCTTT CASSMFRGRSTEAFF TRBV19 - - TRBJ1-1